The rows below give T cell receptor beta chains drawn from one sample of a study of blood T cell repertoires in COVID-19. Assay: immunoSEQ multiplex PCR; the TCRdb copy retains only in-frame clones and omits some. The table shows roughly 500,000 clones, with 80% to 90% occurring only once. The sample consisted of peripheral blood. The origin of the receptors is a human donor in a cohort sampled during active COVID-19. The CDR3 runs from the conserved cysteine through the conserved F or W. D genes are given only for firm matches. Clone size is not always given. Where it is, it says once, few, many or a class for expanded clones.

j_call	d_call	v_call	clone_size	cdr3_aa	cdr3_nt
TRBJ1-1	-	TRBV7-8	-	CASSPRTRTPGFTEAFF	TGTGCCAGCAGCCCGAGAACGCGGACACCCGGATTCACTGAAGCTTTCTTT
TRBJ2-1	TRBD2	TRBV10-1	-	CASSGPVGLAGGAYNEQFF	TGCGCCAGCAGTGGGCCGGTTGGACTAGCGGGAGGGGCCTACAATGAGCAGTTCTTC
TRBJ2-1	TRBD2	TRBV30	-	CAWSGGLAGPRDEQFF	TGTGCCTGGAGTGGGGGACTAGCGGGCCCTAGGGATGAGCAGTTCTTC
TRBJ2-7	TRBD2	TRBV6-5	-	CASSYAASGIGEQYF	TGTGCCAGCAGTTACGCCGCTAGCGGGATTGGCGAGCAGTACTTC
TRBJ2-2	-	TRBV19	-	CASTNGKVHGGELFF	TGTGCCAGTACCAACGGGAAGGTTCATGGCGGGGAGCTGTTTTTT
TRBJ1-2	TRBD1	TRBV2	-	CASRGGQGFIYGYTF	TGTGCCAGCAGGGGGGGACAGGGGTTCATCTATGGCTACACCTTC
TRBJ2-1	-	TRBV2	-	CASSESTGTPEQFF	TGTGCCAGCAGTGAGAGTACCGGGACACCTGAGCAGTTCTTC
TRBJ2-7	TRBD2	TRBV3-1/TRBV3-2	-	CASSQASGGSSYEQYF	TGTGCCAGCAGCCAGGCTAGCGGGGGGAGCTCCTACGAGCAGTACTTC
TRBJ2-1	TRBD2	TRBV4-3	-	CASSQDLTSGATRNEQFF	TGCGCCAGCAGCCAAGATCTTACTAGCGGGGCCACCCGCAATGAGCAGTTCTTC
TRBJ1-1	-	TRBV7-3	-	CASSASFREAPVEAFF	TGTGCCAGCAGCGCGTCATTTCGGGAGGCCCCGGTTGAAGCTTTCTTT
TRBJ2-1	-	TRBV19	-	CASTRGSPYNEQFF	TGTGCCAGTACGCGAGGGAGCCCCTACAATGAGCAGTTCTTC
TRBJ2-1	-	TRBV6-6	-	CASNQDSSYNEQFF	TGTGCCAGCAACCAGGATAGCTCCTACAATGAGCAGTTCTTC
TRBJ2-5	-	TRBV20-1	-	CSAGSFETQYF	TGCAGTGCTGGGAGTTTTGAGACCCAGTACTTC
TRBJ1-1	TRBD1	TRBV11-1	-	CASSPGRTGGNTEAFF	TGTGCCAGCAGCCCGGGGAGGACAGGGGGGAACACTGAAGCTTTCTTT
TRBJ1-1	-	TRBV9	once	CASSVAGLMNTEAFF	TGTGCCAGCAGCGTTGCAGGGCTTATGAACACTGAAGCTTTCTTT
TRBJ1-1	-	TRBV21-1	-	CASSKERGGLNTEAFF	TGTGCCAGCAGCAAAGAAAGGGGAGGGTTAAACACTGAAGCTTTCTTT
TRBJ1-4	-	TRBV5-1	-	CASAQGLWGEKLFF	TGCGCCAGCGCGCAGGGACTATGGGGTGAAAAACTGTTTTTT
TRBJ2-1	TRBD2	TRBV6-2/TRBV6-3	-	CASSYSLAGGHYNEQFF	TGTGCCAGCAGTTACTCACTAGCGGGAGGACACTACAATGAGCAGTTCTTC
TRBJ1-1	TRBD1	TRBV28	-	CATLKGRQGAFF	TGTGCCACCCTAAAAGGTAGACAGGGTGCTTTCTTT